Below are 10 T cell receptor beta chains sequenced from a single sample in a study of blood T cell repertoires in COVID-19. The table came from immunoSEQ multiplex PCR; TCRdb's copy has only in-frame clones and leaves some out. The sample shows under 200,000 clones, 80% to 90% of them seen only once. Material: peripheral blood. The receptors shown here come from a woman in her 70s with COVID-19, enrolled during active disease.

J is TRBJ1-5 and V is TRBV28; D is unclear. The CDR3 spans 13 residues. Trimming took off 3 bases at V and 1 base at J, with 4 bases between the two ends. Germline lookup yields CDR1 MDHEN and CDR2 SYDVKM. CDR3 in amino acids: CASSFLSNQPQHF. The DNA for the CDR3 is TGTGCCAGCAGTTTTCTGAGCAATCAGCCCCAGCATTTT.

This clone showed up just once. The rearrangement uses TRBV24-1 and TRBJ2-7; 11 bases agree with TRBD1. The junction had 6 bases not matched to a gene; V was cut back by 4 bases and J by 5 bases. Germline CDR1 and CDR2: KGHDR and SFDVKD. The CDR3 loop spans 15 amino acids. This CDR3 is CATSEGTGGFNEQYF. Here the CDR3 DNA reads TGTGCCACCAGTGAGGGGACAGGGGGGTTCAACGAGCAGTACTTC.

Remarks on this clone: Other DNA sequences in the same sample also yield this CDR3. V gene TRBV6-5 combines with J gene TRBJ1-1; 7 bases fit TRBD1. CDR1 and CDR2 (germline): MNHEY, SVGAGI. Trimming took 8 bases from V and 0 from J; bases not matched to a gene: 3. This CDR3 comprises 13 residues. CDR3 nucleotide sequence: TGTGCCAGCGCCAGGGGGATGAACACTGAAGCTTTCTTT. Its translation: CASARGMNTEAFF.

This clone appeared once. The chain recombines TRBV6-5 with TRBJ2-7, with TRBD2 as a possible D gene (6 bases). Germline CDR1 is MNHEY and CDR2 is SVGAGI. V lost 11 bases, J lost 4 bases, and 12 bases lay in between. The CDR3 sequence is 11 residues long. The CDR3 DNA follows: TGTGCCCCCGGAGGGAGATACGAGCAGTACTTC. Residues: CAPGGRYEQYF.

This chain uses TRBV2 with TRBJ1-4, with TRBD1 matching 9 bases. V shed 10 bases and J 7 bases; nucleotides not matched to a gene: 10. Germline lookup yields CDR1 SNHLY and CDR2 FYNNEI. This CDR3 region has 14 residues. The CDR3 here is CATDWTGVGEKLFF. For the CDR3, the DNA is TGTGCCACCGATTGGACAGGGGTGGGTGAAAAACTGTTTTTT.

The chain couples TRBV2 to TRBJ2-3, with 13 bases matching TRBD2. The germline V gene has CDR1 SNHLY and CDR2 FYNNEI. Trimming took 5 bases from V and 1 from J; bases not matched to a gene: 3. There are 16 residues in the CDR3. The CDR3 region is CASSTGLAGGTDTQYF. CDR3 DNA: TGTGCCAGCAGTACAGGACTAGCGGGGGGCACAGATACGCAGTATTTT.

The chain joins TRBV6-1 to TRBJ1-4; tentative D call: TRBD1 (6 bases). CDR3 length: 17 residues. Per germline, CDR1 MNHNS and CDR2 SASEGT. V was shortened by 4 bases and J by 5 bases, with 20 bases between the two germline ends. The DNA for the CDR3 is TGTGCCAGCAGTGGGCGGCCGGGGGGCGCATTGAATGAAAAACTGTTTTTT. This translates into CASSGRPGGALNEKLFF.

This chain uses TRBV6-5 with TRBJ1-5, with TRBD1 as a possible D gene (5 bases). In germline, CDR1 is MNHEY, CDR2 SVGAGI. This CDR3 region has 14 residues. Between the trimmed V and J ends, which lost 6 bases and 2 bases, there was a span of 11 bases. In DNA form, the CDR3 reads TGTGCCAGCAGCGCAGGGATAGGCAATCAGCCCCAGCATTTT. It encodes CASSAGIGNQPQHF.

This chain uses TRBV13 with TRBJ1-3; the D is unclear. The CDR3 is made up of 15 amino acids. Germline assignment: CDR1 PRHDT and CDR2 FYEKMQ (reference sequence). V was clipped by 3 bases and J by 0 bases, with 9 bases between them. This chain's CDR3 is CASSFSSGSGNTIYF. Here the CDR3 DNA reads TGTGCCAGCAGCTTTTCATCGGGCTCTGGAAACACCATATATTTT.

The J gene is TRBJ2-2, the V gene TRBV19; 10 bases align to TRBD1. The CDR3 runs 15 residues. CDR1 and CDR2 from the germline V gene are LNHDA and SQIVND (reference sequence). V trimming: 6 bases; J trimming: 6 bases; junction bases outside the gene matches: 7. The CDR3 DNA follows: TGTGCCAGTAGGAAAGACAGGGGGCTGTCCGGGGAGCTGTTTTTT. This encodes CASRKDRGLSGELFF.